Following are 21 T cell receptor beta chains from one sample sequenced in a study of blood T cell repertoires in COVID-19. Libraries were prepared by immunoSEQ multiplex PCR; TCRdb keeps only in-frame clonotypes and omits some of them. This repertoire shows about 49,000 clones, over 70% found once; its top ten account for under 2.5%. What was sequenced was peripheral blood. The receptor set was obtained from a woman aged 80 or older with COVID-19, enrolled during active disease.

The chain links TRBV14 to TRBJ1-1, with a possible D match to TRBD1 (6 bases). Trimming took off 5 bases at V and 0 bases at J, with 13 bases between the two ends. Germline lookup yields CDR1 SGHDN and CDR2 FVKESK. CDR3 length: 15 residues. The CDR3 protein is CASSGRRTVNTEAFF. The CDR3 bases are TGTGCCAGCAGCGGACGACGGACAGTGAACACTGAAGCTTTCTTT.

In its sample, this clone was seen a few times. This sample also contains other DNA sequences that code for the same CDR3. V gene TRBV5-1 combines with J gene TRBJ1-1; maybe TRBD1 (5 bases). The CDR3 consists of 14 residues. Germline CDR1 is SGHRS and CDR2 is YFSETQ. V gave up 1 base and J gave up 1 base, with 8 bases separating them. The chain's CDR3 is CASSLLQENTEAFF. In DNA, the CDR3 is TGCGCCAGCAGCTTGCTACAGGAGAACACTGAAGCTTTCTTT.

The chain carries TRBV21-1 and TRBJ2-5; the table calls TRBD2, which could not be checked here. TRBV21-1 is given as a pseudogene. The CDR3 loop spans 14 amino acids. CDR3 amino acids: CASSSSGGPGTQYF. CDR3 nucleotides: TGTGCCAGCAGCTCATCTGGCGGGCCGGGGACCCAGTACTTC.

The CDR3 region has the DNA TGCGCCAGCAGCTTTGACGGACAGTTAAATCAGCCCCAGCATTTT. Its translation is CASSFDGQLNQPQHF. The chain couples TRBV5-1 to TRBJ1-5; maybe TRBD1 (6 bases). CDR1 and CDR2 from the germline V gene are SGHRS and YFSETQ. The CDR3 length is 15 residues. V lost 2 bases and J lost 4, with 13 bases in between.

The chain combines TRBV18 with TRBJ1-5; maybe TRBD1 (5 bases). CDR3 length: 13 amino acids. Germline CDR1 KGHSH, CDR2 LQKENI. The V end was cut by 2 bases, the J end by 5 bases, with 7 bases between. The CDR3 DNA sequence: TGTGCCAGCTCACCAGGCAGGGATCAGCCCCAGCATTTT. Translation gives CASSPGRDQPQHF.

The chain employs TRBV11-2 and TRBJ2-6, with D perhaps matching TRBD1 (6 bases). This CDR3 contains 18 residues. V shed 5 bases and J shed 0 bases, with 17 bases lying between them. Germline CDR1 reads SGHAT; CDR2 reads FQNNGV. The CDR3 nucleotides are TGTGCCAGCAGCCTGGGGGCCAGGGGCGGCTCTGGGGCCAACGTCCTGACTTTC. Translation: CASSLGARGGSGANVLTF.

The CDR3 coding sequence is TGTGCCAGCTCACCCTCGTCGGGACAGGGAAACACTGAAGCTTTCTTT. Translated, it gives CASSPSSGQGNTEAFF. The chain combines TRBV18 with TRBJ1-1; 9 nucleotides line up with TRBD1. This CDR3 is 16 amino acids long. Germline CDR1 is KGHSH and CDR2 is LQKENI. Trimming took 3 bases from V and 2 from J; bases not matched to a gene: 7.

The chain is built from TRBV5-1 and TRBJ2-2, with no clear D. The CDR3 runs 13 residues. Trimming pared 1 base from V and 7 bases from J, leaving 8 bases between. The V gene's germline CDR1 is SGHRS and CDR2 YFSETQ. CDR3 loop: CASSLSPGGELFF. CDR3 nucleotides: TGCGCCAGCAGCTTGTCCCCAGGCGGGGAGCTGTTTTTT.

The gene calls are TRBV12-5 and TRBJ1-2; D gene unclear. This CDR3 is built from 14 residues. V was cut by 0 bases and J by 5 bases, with 10 bases left in between. CDR1 LGHNT and CDR2 FRNRAP come from the germline V gene. The CDR3 spells CASGLVWQEYGYTF. In nucleotides, the CDR3 is TGTGCTAGTGGTTTGGTGTGGCAGGAATATGGCTACACCTTC.

The J gene is TRBJ2-7, the V gene TRBV29-1, with D perhaps matching TRBD2 (6 bases). Germline-derived CDR1 and CDR2 are SQVTM and ANQGSEA. The CDR3 runs 14 residues. V was cut by 4 bases and J by 0 bases, with 13 bases left in between. DNA for the CDR3: TGCAGCGTTGTGATTCAGGGAGGCTCCTACGAGCAGTACTTC. As protein: CSVVIQGGSYEQYF.

This clone was counted only a few times. V and J are TRBV7-8 and TRBJ1-3; no reliable D call. The V gene's germline CDR1 is SGHVS and CDR2 FQNEAQ. CDR3 length: 14 amino acids. With 5 bases removed from V and 0 bases from J, the gap between germline ends came to 8 bases. The CDR3 coding sequence is TGTGCCAGCAGCCTAGGGAGCTCTGGAAACACCATATATTTT. This sequence encodes CASSLGSSGNTIYF.

This rearrangement joins TRBV10-3 to TRBJ1-1, with TRBD1 identical over 7 bases. The trim removed 6 bases at V and 5 bases at J, leaving 6 bases unmatched. Germline loops: CDR1 ENHRY, CDR2 SYGVKD. This CDR3 has 13 residues. The CDR3 region has the DNA TGTGCCATCAGAACAGGGGCGTGGACTGAAGCTTTCTTT. Translation: CAIRTGAWTEAFF.

This chain connects TRBV18 to TRBJ2-1; 13 positions agree with TRBD2. CDR1 KGHSH and CDR2 LQKENI come from the germline V gene. The CDR3 extends over 16 amino acids. The J segment lost 9 bases and the V segment lost 0 bases, leaving 5 bases of the junction unmatched. The DNA for the CDR3 is TGTGCCAGCTCACCACCAACTAGCGGGGGGGCCCTTGAGCAGTTCTTC. This codes for CASSPPTSGGALEQFF.

The V call is TRBV5-1, the J call TRBJ1-4; no reliable D call. This CDR3 has 16 residues. V was pared by 0 bases and J by 2 bases, with 11 bases between. CDR1 and CDR2 from the germline V gene are SGHRS and YFSETQ. The CDR3 here is CASSLGGFGTNEKLFF. In DNA, the CDR3 is TGCGCCAGCAGCTTGGGAGGGTTCGGGACTAATGAAAAACTGTTTTTT.

V usage is TRBV25-1 and J usage is TRBJ1-4; D is perhaps TRBD1 (6 bases). The CDR3 has 14 amino acids. Germline V gene data show CDR1 as MGHDK and CDR2 as SYGVNS. With 3 bases removed from V and 8 bases from J, the gap between germline ends came to 13 bases. In DNA form, the CDR3 reads TGTGCCAGCAGTGACCGACAGGTTGGAGAAAAACTGTTTTTT. This translates into CASSDRQVGEKLFF.

The chain is built from TRBV18 and TRBJ2-1, with 9 bases aligning to TRBD2. V dropped 5 bases and J dropped 7; count of bases not matched to a gene: 12. Looked up from germline, CDR1 is KGHSH and CDR2 is LQKENI. This CDR3 comprises 16 residues. CDR3: CASSGLSGSLGNEQFF. CDR3 sequence (DNA): TGTGCCAGCTCAGGACTTAGCGGGAGCTTAGGGAATGAGCAGTTCTTC.

The chain carries TRBV6-5 and TRBJ1-5; D gene uncertain. Trimming cost V 5 bases and J 4 bases, with 6 bases left between them. Looked up from germline, CDR1 is MNHEY and CDR2 is SVGAGI. The CDR3 totals 12 residues. The CDR3 DNA reads TGTGCCAGCAGTACCTATAATCAGCCCCAGCATTTT. Translation: CASSTYNQPQHF.

The DNA for the CDR3 is TGTGCCAGCAGGCCCTTTCCAGGGGTGGCTTTCTTT. It specifies CASRPFPGVAFF. V and J are TRBV6-5 and TRBJ1-1, with D perhaps matching TRBD1 (6 bases). The germline V gene has CDR1 MNHEY and CDR2 SVGAGI. Trimming cost V 6 bases and J 11 bases, with 16 bases left between them. CDR3 length: 12 amino acids.

The V gene is TRBV19, the J gene TRBJ2-7; TRBD2 agrees at 7 bases. Per the germline V gene, CDR1 is LNHDA and CDR2 is SQIVND (reference sequence). J gave up 6 bases and V 5 bases, and 13 bases lay outside the gene matches. The CDR3 is made up of 15 amino acids. CDR3 protein: CASSVTGTKRLEQYF. Here the CDR3 DNA reads TGTGCCAGTAGTGTTACGGGGACTAAGCGCCTCGAGCAGTACTTC.

This sequence joins TRBV7-9 and TRBJ1-4, with 7 nucleotides matching TRBD1. Losses at the gene ends were 6 bases for V and 3 bases for J; bases not matched to a gene: 4. The CDR3 is 14 amino acids. The germline gives CDR1 SEHNR, CDR2 FQNEAQ (reference sequence). The CDR3 loop is CASSLGTANEKLFF. Written as DNA, the CDR3 is TGTGCCAGCAGTCTCGGGACAGCTAATGAAAAACTGTTTTTT.

V and J are TRBV10-3 and TRBJ1-4; unclear D gene. Trimming took off 10 bases at V and 3 bases at J, with 15 bases between the two ends. The CDR3 sequence is 14 residues long. CDR1 and CDR2 (germline): ENHRY, SYGVKD. This chain's CDR3 is CATRRAASNEKLFF. Here the CDR3 DNA reads TGTGCCACAAGGAGGGCAGCTTCTAATGAAAAACTGTTTTTT.